This section outlines one T cell receptor (beta chain) sequence together with its context. Trimming removed 0 bases from V and 0 bases from J, with 7 bases in between. This CDR3 is 14 amino acids long. CDR1 and CDR2 (germline): SGHRS, YFSETQ. The data derive from a study of blood T cell repertoires in COVID-19. On the study more broadly: The origin of the acute and convalescent COVID-19 samples was the United States, Italy and Spain. Nucleic acid was either cDNA or gDNA, and it came from T cells, B-cell-depleted T cells, or PBMCs.

Per the authors' pipeline: Amplification of reference gene primers was used by the study to estimate nucleated cell counts. Repertoires were generated with immunoSEQ multiplex PCR, while TCRdb's copy carries only in-frame clones and drops some. V and J calls and clone size come straight from that table; D and trimming were deduced from the DNA. Among 55,000 to 80,000 clones, roughly 82% were seen once, and the ten largest hold roughly a sixth. The material sequenced was peripheral blood. This sequence was found in a man aged 80 or over with active COVID-19. This rearrangement joins TRBV5-1 to TRBJ2-7, with D tentatively TRBD1 (5 bases). The CDR3 here is CASSLGQPSYEQYF. In DNA, the CDR3 is TGCGCCAGCAGCTTGGGACAGCCCTCCTACGAGCAGTACTTC.